This TCR beta chain was found in a study of blood T cell repertoires in COVID-19 (TCRdb year 2020). A note on the overall study: Samples covering the acute and convalescent phases of COVID-19 were provided by collaborators in the United States, Italy and Spain. The prospective study material was composed of cDNA or gDNA derived from T cells, B-cell-depleted T cells, or PBMCs. Deeply sampled blood TCRbeta repertoires from subjects exposed to, actively infected with, or recovered from COVID-19 were included in the dataset. The repertoires were released in a freely available public database intended as a resource for research on the immune response to SARS-CoV-2. Samples came from the ongoing ImmuneRACE study (first 160 participants) plus 1,254 subjects from 6 global collaborators. A de-identified subject ID, COVID-19 status, age in years and sex were almost always included in the sample metadata. Where available, HLA class I and class II types were obtained from metadata supplied by the sample provider rather than from assay-based typing. What the study reported, not specific to this receptor: The amount of clinical and demographic metadata varied by source and participant and was provided uncurated.

Note on this clone: The target of this receptor is not known. It has no much larger one-base neighbor in the sample; base qualities were not kept.

TCRbeta CDR3 regions were amplified from genomic DNA by means of the immunoSEQ Assay, a bias-controlled multiplex PCR. From the authors' description of their analysis: The number of nucleated cells in each sample was estimated by amplification of reference gene primers within the assay. To quantify the absolute abundance of each unique TCRbeta CDR3 rearrangement, sequence reads were collapsed and filtered. For each sample, productive Simpson clonality was calculated as the square root of Simpson's diversity index across productive rearrangements. This is the immuneACCESS table as TCRdb keeps it, with only in-frame sequences that have V and J called. A part of the clones is gone; compared with another copy, unresolved V genes explain less than half, and the rest is unexplained. V and J calls and clone size are given by that table; D and trimming were obtained from the DNA. The sample table records approximately 220,000 clones; about 80% of these occur just once. The ten largest clonotypes hold around 2% of the sample.

Collaborating institutions collected whole blood in K2EDTA tubes following their own protocols. Collaborator samples were shipped for TCRbeta analysis as frozen whole blood, isolated PBMCs, or DNA extracted from either sample type. CDR1 is given as SGHDT and CDR2 as YYEEEE, both from the germline V gene. Germline trimming amounts to 4 bases on V and 7 bases on J, with 13 as the count of junction bases outside the gene matches. From cysteine to phenylalanine, the CDR3 is 17 amino acids long. Only the CDR3 region is kept as DNA, spanning 51 bases read in frame from base 1. The chain is made from TRBV5-6 and TRBJ1-6; 8 nucleotides in the junction match TRBD1. The sequence derives from a woman aged 60 to 75 with acute or convalescent COVID-19. Sample: peripheral blood. The encoded CDR3 is CASSPVGTGGLNSPLHF. The nucleotide sequence is TGTGCCAGCAGCCCAGTGGGTACAGGGGGGTTGAATTCACCCCTCCACTTT. Extended through the reference TRBV5-6 and TRBJ1-6 proteins, this CDR3 yields the full variable domain: DAGVTQSPTHLIKTRGQQVTLRCSPKSGHDTVSWYQQALGQGPQFIFQYYEEEERQRGNFPDRFSGHQFPNYSSELNVNALLLGDSALYLCASSPVGTGGLNSPLHFGNGTRLTVT.